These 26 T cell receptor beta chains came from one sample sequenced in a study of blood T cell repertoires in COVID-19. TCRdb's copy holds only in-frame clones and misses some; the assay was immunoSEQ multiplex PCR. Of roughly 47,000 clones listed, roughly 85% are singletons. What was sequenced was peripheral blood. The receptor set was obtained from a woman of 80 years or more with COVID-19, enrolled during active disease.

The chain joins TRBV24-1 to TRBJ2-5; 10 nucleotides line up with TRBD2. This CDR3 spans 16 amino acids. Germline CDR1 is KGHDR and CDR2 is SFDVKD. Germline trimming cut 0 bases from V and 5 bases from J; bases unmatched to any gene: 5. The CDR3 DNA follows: TGTGCCACCAGTGATTTGCAAGCGGGAGGGCGGGAGACCCAGTACTTC. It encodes CATSDLQAGGRETQYF.

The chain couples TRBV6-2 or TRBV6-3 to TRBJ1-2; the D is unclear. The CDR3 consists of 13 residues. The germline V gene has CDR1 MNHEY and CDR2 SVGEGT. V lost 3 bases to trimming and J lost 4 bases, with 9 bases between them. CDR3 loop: CASSYVSGYGYTF. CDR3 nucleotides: TGTGCCAGCAGTTATGTCTCCGGCTATGGCTACACCTTC.

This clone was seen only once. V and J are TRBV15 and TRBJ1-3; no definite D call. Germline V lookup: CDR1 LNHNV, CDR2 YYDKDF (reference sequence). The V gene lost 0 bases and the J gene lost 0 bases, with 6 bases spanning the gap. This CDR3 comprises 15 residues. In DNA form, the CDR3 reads TGTGCCACCAGCAGAGATCGTGTCTCTGGAAACACCATATATTTT. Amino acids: CATSRDRVSGNTIYF.

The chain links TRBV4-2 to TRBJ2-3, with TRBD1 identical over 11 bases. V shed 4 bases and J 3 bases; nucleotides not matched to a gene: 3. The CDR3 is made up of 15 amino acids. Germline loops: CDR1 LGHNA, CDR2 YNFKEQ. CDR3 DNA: TGTGCCAGCAGCCCGGACAGGGGGCTTACAGATACGCAGTATTTT. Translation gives CASSPDRGLTDTQYF.

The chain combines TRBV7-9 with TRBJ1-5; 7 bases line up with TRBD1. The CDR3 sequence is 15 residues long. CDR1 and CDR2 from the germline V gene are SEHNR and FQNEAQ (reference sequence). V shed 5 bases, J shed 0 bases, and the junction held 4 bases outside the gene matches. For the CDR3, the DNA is TGTGCCAGCAGCCCGGACAGGAGTAGCAATCAGCCCCAGCATTTT. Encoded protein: CASSPDRSSNQPQHF.

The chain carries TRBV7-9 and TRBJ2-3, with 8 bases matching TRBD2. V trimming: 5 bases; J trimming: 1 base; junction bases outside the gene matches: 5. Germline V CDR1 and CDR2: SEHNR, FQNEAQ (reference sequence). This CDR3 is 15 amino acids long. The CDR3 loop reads CASSRAGAGTDTQYF. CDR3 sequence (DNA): TGTGCCAGCAGCCGAGCGGGAGCTGGCACAGATACGCAGTATTTT.

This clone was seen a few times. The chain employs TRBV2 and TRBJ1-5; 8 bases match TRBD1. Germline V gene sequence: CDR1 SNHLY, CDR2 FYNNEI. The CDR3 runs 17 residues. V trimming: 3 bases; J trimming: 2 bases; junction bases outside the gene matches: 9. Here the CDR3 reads CASSDLAAGGGNQPQHF. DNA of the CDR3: TGTGCCAGCAGTGATTTGGCGGCAGGGGGCGGCAATCAGCCCCAGCATTTT.

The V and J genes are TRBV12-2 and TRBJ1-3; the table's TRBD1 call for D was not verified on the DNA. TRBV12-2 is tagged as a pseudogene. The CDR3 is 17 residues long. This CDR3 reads CASRLASNTYSGNTIYF. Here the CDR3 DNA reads TGTGCAAGTCGCTTAGCGTCCAACACATACTCTGGAAACACCATATATTTT.

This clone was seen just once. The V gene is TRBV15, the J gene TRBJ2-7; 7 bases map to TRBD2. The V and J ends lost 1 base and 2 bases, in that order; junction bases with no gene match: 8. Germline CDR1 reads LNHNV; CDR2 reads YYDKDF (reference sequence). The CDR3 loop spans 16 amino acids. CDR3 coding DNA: TGTGCCACCAGCAGAGGCGGGGGACCGAGCACCTACGAGCAGTACTTC. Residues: CATSRGGGPSTYEQYF.

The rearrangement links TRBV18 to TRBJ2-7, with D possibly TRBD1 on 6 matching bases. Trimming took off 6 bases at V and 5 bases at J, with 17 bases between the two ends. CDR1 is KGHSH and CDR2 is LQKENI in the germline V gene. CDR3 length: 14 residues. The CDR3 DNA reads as TGTGCCAGCTCCCAAACCACACAGGGCGACGAGCAGTACTTC. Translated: CASSQTTQGDEQYF.

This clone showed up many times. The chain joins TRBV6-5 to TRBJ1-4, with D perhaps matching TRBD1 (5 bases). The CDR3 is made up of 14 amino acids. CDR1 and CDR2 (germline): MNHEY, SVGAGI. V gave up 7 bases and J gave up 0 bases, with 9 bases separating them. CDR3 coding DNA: TGTGCCAGCAAGTCAGGGTCAACTAATGAAAAACTGTTTTTT. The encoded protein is CASKSGSTNEKLFF.

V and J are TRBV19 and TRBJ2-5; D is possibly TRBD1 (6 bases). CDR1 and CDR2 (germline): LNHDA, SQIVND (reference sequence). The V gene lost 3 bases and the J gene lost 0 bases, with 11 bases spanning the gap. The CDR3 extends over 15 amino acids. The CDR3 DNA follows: TGTGCCAGTAGTATGGGGGCCCTGTACCAAGAGACCCAGTACTTC. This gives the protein CASSMGALYQETQYF.

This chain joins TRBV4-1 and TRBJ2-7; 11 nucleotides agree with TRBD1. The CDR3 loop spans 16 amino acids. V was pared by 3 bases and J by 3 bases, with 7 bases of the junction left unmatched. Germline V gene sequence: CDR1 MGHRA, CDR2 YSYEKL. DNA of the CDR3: TGCGCCAGCAGCCACCAAGTTGGGACAGGGGGCTACGAGCAGTACTTC. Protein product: CASSHQVGTGGYEQYF.

The CDR3 sequence is CASSSHLGLNTYEQYF. The CDR3, as DNA: TGTGCCAGCAGTTCCCACTTGGGACTTAACACCTACGAGCAGTACTTC. V usage is TRBV28 and J usage is TRBJ2-7; the D gene is possibly TRBD2 (6 bases). Germline CDR1 and CDR2: MDHEN and SYDVKM. V lost 4 bases to trimming and J lost 2 bases, with 18 bases between them. The CDR3 runs 16 residues.

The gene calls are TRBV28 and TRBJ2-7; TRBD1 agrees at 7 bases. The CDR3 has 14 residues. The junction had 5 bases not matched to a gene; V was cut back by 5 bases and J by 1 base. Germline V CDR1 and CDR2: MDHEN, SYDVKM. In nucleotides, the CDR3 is TGTGCCAGCAGTGGGACAGAGAAATCCTACGAGCAGTACTTC. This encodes CASSGTEKSYEQYF.

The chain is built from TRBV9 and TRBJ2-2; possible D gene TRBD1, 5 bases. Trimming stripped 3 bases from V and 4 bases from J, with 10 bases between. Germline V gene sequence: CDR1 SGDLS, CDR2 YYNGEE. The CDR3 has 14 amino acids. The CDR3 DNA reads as TGTGCCAGCAGCGCCCATACAGGCACCGGGGAGCTGTTTTTT. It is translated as CASSAHTGTGELFF.

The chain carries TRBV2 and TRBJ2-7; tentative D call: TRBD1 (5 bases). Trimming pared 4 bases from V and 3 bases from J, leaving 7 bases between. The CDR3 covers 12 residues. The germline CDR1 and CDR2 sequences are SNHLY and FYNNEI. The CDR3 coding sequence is TGTGCCAGCAGTGGTCAGGGCTACGAGCAGTACTTC. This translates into CASSGQGYEQYF. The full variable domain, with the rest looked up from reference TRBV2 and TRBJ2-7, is EPEVTQTPSHQVTQMGQEVILRCVPISNHLYFYWYRQILGQKVEFLVSFYNNEISEKSEIFDDQFSVERPDGSNFTLKIRSTKLEDSAMYFCASSGQGYEQYFGPGTRLTVT.

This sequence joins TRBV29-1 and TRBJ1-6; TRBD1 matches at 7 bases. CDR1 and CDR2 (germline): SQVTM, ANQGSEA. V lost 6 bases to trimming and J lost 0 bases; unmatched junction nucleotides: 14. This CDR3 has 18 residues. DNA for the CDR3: TGCAGCGTGCAGTTGGGGAACAGGGGTAGCTCCTATAATTCACCCCTCCACTTT. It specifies CSVQLGNRGSSYNSPLHF. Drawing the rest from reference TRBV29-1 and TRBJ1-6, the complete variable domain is SAVISQKPSRDICQRGTSLTIQCQVDSQVTMMFWYRQQPGQSLTLIATANQGSEATYESGFVIDKFPISRPNLTFSTLTVSNMSPEDSSIYLCSVQLGNRGSSYNSPLHFGNGTRLTVT.

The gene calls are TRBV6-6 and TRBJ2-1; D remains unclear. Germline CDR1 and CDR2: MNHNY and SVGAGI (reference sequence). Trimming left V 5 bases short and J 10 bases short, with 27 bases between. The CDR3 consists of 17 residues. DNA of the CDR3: TGTGCCAGCAGTCACACGGCGCGAGGAGACCCAAGAGGCGAGCAGTTCTTC. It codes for CASSHTARGDPRGEQFF.

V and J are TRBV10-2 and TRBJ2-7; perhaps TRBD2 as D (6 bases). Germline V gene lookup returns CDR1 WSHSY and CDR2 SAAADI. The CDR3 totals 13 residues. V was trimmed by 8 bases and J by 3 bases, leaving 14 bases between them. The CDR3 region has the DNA TGCGCCAGCCGGGACTCTCCCATCTACGAGCAGTACTTC. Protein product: CASRDSPIYEQYF.

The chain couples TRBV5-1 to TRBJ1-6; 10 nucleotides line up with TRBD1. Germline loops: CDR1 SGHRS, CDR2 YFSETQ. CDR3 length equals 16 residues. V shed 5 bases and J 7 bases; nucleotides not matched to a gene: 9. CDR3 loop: CASRDRGKGGNSPLHF. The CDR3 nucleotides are TGCGCCAGCAGGGACAGGGGGAAAGGAGGGAATTCACCCCTCCACTTT.

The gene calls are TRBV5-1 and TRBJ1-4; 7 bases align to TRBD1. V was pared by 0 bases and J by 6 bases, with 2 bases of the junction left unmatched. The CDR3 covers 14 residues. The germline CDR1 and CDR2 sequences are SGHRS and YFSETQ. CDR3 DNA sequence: TGCGCCAGCAGCTTGGAGGGGGCTCATGAAAAACTGTTTTTT. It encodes CASSLEGAHEKLFF.

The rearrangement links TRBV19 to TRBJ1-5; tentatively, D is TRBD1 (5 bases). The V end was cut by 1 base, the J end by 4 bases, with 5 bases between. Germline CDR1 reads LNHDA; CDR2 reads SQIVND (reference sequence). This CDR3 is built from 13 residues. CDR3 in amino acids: CASSIGQNQPQHF. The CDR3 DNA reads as TGTGCCAGTAGTATAGGACAGAATCAGCCCCAGCATTTT.

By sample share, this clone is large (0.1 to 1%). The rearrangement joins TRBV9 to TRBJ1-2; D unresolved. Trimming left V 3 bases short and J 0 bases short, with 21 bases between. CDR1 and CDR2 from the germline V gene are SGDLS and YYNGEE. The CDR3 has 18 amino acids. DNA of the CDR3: TGTGCCAGCAGCGCCGAGGGTTGGTTGGGAAGGGCTAACTATGGCTACACCTTC. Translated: CASSAEGWLGRANYGYTF.

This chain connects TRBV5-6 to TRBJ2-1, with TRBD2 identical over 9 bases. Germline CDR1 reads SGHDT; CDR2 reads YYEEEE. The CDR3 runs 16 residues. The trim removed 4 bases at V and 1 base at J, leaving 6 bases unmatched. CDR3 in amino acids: CASSPTSGPSYNEQFF. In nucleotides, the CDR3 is TGTGCCAGCAGCCCTACTAGCGGGCCATCCTACAATGAGCAGTTCTTC.

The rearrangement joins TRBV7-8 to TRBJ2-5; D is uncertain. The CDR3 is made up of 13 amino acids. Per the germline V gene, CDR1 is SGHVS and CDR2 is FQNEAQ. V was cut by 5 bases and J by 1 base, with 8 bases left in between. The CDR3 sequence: CASSRAAQETQYF. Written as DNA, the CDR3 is TGTGCCAGCAGCAGAGCAGCCCAAGAGACCCAGTACTTC.